These T cell receptor beta chains were read from a single sample in a study of post-analysis software for immune sequencing data. TCRdb processed the PCR reads anew with MiXCR; each CDR3 protein has one entry. The table includes 350,000 to 450,000 distinct CDR3 sequences, approximately 33% detected once. Material for sequencing was blood. The receptors originated from a girl aged 10 to 17 with multiple sclerosis. CDR3s include the opening cysteine and the closing phenylalanine or tryptophan. D genes are given only for firm matches. Size is omitted from some rows. Given values are once, few, many or a class for expanded clones.

J gene	V gene	clone size	D gene	CDR3 protein	CDR3 DNA
TRBJ1-2	TRBV6-5	few	-	CASRRFNYGYTF	TGTGCCAGCAGGCGTTTTAACTATGGCTACACCTTC
TRBJ2-3	TRBV21-1	once	-	CASSPIRLAGGTDTQYF	TGTGCCAGCAGCCCAATTCGACTAGCGGGTGGCACAGATACGCAGTATTTT
TRBJ1-1	TRBV6-5	few	TRBD1	CASKKSGTANTEAFF	TGTGCCAGCAAGAAGTCTGGGACAGCGAACACTGAAGCTTTCTTT
TRBJ2-3	TRBV20-1	-	TRBD1	CSARVRDRGAGDTQYF	TGCAGTGCTAGAGTTCGGGACAGGGGAGCAGGAGATACGCAGTATTTT
TRBJ2-5	TRBV7-2	many	-	CASCRTAQETQYF	TGTGCCAGCTGTCGGACAGCTCAAGAGACCCAGTACTTC
TRBJ2-7	TRBV12-3/TRBV12-4	-	TRBD1	CASRTGVVDEQYF	TGTGCCAGCAGGACAGGGGTAGTCGACGAGCAGTACTTC
TRBJ2-1	TRBV7-9	-	-	CASSLRTVQYNEQFF	TGTGCCAGCAGCCTCAGGACCGTCCAGTACAATGAGCAGTTCTTC
TRBJ2-7	TRBV5-1	-	-	CASSHGRAGAYEQYF	TGCGCCAGCAGCCACGGTAGGGCAGGGGCCTACGAGCAGTACTTC
TRBJ2-3	TRBV7-7	-	TRBD2	CASSLEPAGGSGGSDTQYF	TGTGCTAGCAGCTTAGAGCCCGCCGGGGGAAGCGGGGGCTCAGATACACAGTATTTT
TRBJ1-2	TRBV28	-	TRBD1	CASSSGQGGYGYTF	TGTGCCAGCAGTTCCGGACAGGGAGGTTATGGCTACACCTTC
TRBJ2-5	TRBV28	-	TRBD2	CASSWGTSSLQETQYF	TGTGCCAGCAGTTGGGGGACTAGCAGCCTCCAAGAGACCCAGTACTTC
TRBJ2-1	TRBV4-1	-	-	CASSQRGEQFF	TGCGCCAGCAGCCAAAGGGGGGAGCAGTTCTTC
TRBJ2-7	TRBV6-1	-	-	CASSRVWHWGIYYEQYF	TGTGCCAGCAGTCGGGTGTGGCACTGGGGGATCTACTACGAGCAGTACTTC
TRBJ2-7	TRBV20-1	-	-	CSARLQGSGRFYEQYF	TGCAGTGCTAGACTACAGGGTAGTGGGAGGTTTTACGAGCAGTACTTC
TRBJ2-3	TRBV27	-	TRBD2	CASSPQAGDTDTQYF	TGTGCCAGCAGTCCCCAAGCGGGGGACACAGATACGCAGTATTTT
TRBJ2-5	TRBV7-9	-	TRBD1	CASSFGQGQETQYF	TGTGCCAGCAGTTTCGGACAGGGGCAAGAGACCCAGTACTTC
TRBJ2-7	TRBV29-1	-	-	CSVVRDNSYEQYF	TGCAGCGTTGTACGGGACAACTCCTACGAGCAGTACTTC
TRBJ2-3	TRBV7-2	-	TRBD2	CASSLNLGRGGGARTDTQYF	TGTGCCAGCAGCCTTAATTTAGGGCGGGGCGGGGGGGCCCGGACAGATACGCAGTATTTT
TRBJ2-4	TRBV4-1	-	-	CASSLSLAKNIQYF	TGCGCCAGCAGCCTTAGTTTAGCCAAAAACATTCAGTACTTC
TRBJ2-3	TRBV10-3	-	TRBD2	CAISAASGSSDTQYF	TGTGCCATCAGTGCGGCTAGCGGGAGCTCAGATACGCAGTATTTT
TRBJ1-5	TRBV12-3/TRBV12-4	-	-	CASTYGQGHNQPQHF	TGTGCCAGCACCTACGGGCAGGGACACAATCAGCCCCAGCATTTT
TRBJ2-5	TRBV6-1	-	-	CASSTRQVQGTQYF	TGTGCCAGCAGCACTCGACAGGTCCAAGGGACCCAGTACTTC
TRBJ1-4	TRBV6-2/TRBV6-3	-	TRBD1	CASNRGSGEKLFF	TGTGCCAGCAACAGGGGAAGCGGTGAAAAACTGTTTTTT
TRBJ2-5	TRBV29-1	-	TRBD1	CSVVLMTGDGETQYF	TGCAGCGTTGTGCTCATGACAGGGGATGGAGAGACCCAGTACTTC
TRBJ2-5	TRBV4-2	many	-	CASSPGVQETQYF	TGTGCCAGCAGCCCAGGTGTTCAAGAGACCCAGTACTTC
TRBJ1-1	TRBV4-1	few	TRBD1	CASSPQDRDGTEAFF	TGCGCCAGCAGCCCTCAGGACAGGGATGGCACTGAAGCTTTCTTT
TRBJ2-7	TRBV5-1	few	TRBD1	CASSPRDSPYEQYF	TGCGCGAGCAGCCCTAGGGACAGCCCCTACGAGCAGTACTTC